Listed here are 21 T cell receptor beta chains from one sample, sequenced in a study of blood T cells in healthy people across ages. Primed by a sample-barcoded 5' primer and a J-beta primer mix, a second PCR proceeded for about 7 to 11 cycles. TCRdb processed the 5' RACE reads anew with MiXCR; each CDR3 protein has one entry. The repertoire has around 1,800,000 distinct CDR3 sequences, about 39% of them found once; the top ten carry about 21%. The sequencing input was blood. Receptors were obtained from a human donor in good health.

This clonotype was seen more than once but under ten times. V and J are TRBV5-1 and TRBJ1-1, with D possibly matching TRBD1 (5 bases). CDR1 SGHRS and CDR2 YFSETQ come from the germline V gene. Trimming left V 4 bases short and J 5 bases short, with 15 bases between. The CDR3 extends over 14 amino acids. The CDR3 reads CASSRSGADTEAFF. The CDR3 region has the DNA TGCGCCAGCAGCCGCAGTGGGGCGGATACTGAAGCTTTCTTT.

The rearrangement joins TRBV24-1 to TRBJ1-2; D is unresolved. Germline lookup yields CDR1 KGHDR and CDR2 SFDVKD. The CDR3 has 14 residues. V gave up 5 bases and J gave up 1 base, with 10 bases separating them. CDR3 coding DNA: TGTGCCACCAGTGGACGAGCTTTTAACTATGGCTACACCTTC. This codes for CATSGRAFNYGYTF.

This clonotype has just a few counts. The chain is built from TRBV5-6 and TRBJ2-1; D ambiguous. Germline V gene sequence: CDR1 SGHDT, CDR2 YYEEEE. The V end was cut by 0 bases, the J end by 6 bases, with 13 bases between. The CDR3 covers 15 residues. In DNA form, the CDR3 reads TGTGCCAGCAGCTTGGAGGTACAGAGTGCCAATGAGCAGTTCTTC. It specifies CASSLEVQSANEQFF.

The CDR3 sequence: CASRSGGVADTQYF. DNA for the CDR3: TGTGCCAGCAGGTCAGGGGGAGTGGCAGATACGCAGTATTTT. V is TRBV7-2 and J is TRBJ2-3, with TRBD1 matching 7 bases. V was clipped by 6 bases and J by 4 bases; unmatched bases: 7. Germline CDR1 SGHTA, CDR2 FQGNSA. This CDR3 region has 14 residues.

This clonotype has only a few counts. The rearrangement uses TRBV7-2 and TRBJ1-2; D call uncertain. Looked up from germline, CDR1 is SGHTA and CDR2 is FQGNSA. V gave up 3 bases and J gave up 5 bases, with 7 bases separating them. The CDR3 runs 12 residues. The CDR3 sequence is CASSFYLYGYTF. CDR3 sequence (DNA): TGTGCCAGCAGCTTCTATTTATATGGCTACACCTTC.

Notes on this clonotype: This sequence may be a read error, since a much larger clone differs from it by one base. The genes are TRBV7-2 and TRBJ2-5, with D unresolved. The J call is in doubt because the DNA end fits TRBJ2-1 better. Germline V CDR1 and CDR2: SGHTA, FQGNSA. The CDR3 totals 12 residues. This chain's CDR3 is CASSQYQETQFF. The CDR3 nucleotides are TGTGCCAGCAGCCAGTACCAAGAGACCCAGTTCTTC.

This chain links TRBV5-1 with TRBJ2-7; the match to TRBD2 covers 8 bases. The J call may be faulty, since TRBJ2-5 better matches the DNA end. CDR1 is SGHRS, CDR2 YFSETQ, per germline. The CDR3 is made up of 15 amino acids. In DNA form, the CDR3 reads TGCGCCAGCAGCTTGCTAAACGGGGGGGTCAAGACCCAGTACTTC. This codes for CASSLLNGGVKTQYF.

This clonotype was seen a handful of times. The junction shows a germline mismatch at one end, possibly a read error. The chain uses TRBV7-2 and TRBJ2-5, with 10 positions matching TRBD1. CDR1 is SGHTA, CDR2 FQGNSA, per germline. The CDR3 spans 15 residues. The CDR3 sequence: CAGSLGTGVQETQYF. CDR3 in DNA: TGTGCCGGCAGCTTGGGGACAGGGGTCCAGGAGACCCAGTACTTC.

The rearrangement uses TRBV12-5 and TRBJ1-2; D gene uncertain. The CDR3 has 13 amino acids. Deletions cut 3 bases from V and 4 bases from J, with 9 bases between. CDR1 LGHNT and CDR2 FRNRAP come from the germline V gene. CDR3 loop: CASGFFGGYGYTF. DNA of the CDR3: TGTGCTAGTGGTTTCTTTGGCGGCTATGGCTACACCTTC. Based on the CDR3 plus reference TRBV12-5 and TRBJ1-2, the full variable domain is DARVTQTPRHKVTEMGQEVTMRCQPILGHNTVFWYRQTMMQGLELLAYFRNRAPLDDSGMPKDRFSAEMPDATLATLKIQPSEPRDSAVYFCASGFFGGYGYTFGSGTRLTVV.

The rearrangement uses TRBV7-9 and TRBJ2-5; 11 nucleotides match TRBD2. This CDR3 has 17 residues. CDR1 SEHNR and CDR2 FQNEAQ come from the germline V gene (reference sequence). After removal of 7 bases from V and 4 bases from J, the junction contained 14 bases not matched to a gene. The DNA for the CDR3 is TGTGCCAGCAACAAACTAGCGGGGGCCCCCTCTCGAGAGACCCAGTACTTC. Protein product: CASNKLAGAPSRETQYF. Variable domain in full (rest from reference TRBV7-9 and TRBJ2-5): DTGVSQNPRHKITKRGQNVTFRCDPISEHNRLYWYRQTLGQGPEFLTYFQNEAQLEKSRLLSDRFSAERPKGSFSTLEIQRTEQGDSAMYLCASNKLAGAPSRETQYFGPGTRLLVL.

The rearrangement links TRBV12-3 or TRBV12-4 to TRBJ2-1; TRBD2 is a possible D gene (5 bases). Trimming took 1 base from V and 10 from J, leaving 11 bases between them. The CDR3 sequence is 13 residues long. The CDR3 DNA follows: TGTGCCAGCAGTTTAGAGTATGAGGGAGAGCAGTTCTTC. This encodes CASSLEYEGEQFF.

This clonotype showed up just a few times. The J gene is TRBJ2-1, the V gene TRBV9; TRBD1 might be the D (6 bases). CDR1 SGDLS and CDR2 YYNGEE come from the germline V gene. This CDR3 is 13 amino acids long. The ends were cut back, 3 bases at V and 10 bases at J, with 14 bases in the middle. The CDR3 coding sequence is TGTGCCAGCAGCGCCCAACAGGGTTGGGAGCAGTTCTTC. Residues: CASSAQQGWEQFF. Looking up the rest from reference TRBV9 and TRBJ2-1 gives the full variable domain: DSGVTQTPKHLITATGQRVTLRCSPRSGDLSVYWYQQSLDQGLQFLIQYYNGEERAKGNILERFSAQQFPDLHSELNLSSLELGDSALYFCASSAQQGWEQFFGPGTRLTVL.

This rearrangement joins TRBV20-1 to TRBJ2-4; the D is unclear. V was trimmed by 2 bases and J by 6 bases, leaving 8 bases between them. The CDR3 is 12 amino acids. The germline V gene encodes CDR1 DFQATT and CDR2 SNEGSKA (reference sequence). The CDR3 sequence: CSARLTPNIQYF. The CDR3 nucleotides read TGCAGTGCTAGATTAACTCCAAACATTCAGTACTTC.

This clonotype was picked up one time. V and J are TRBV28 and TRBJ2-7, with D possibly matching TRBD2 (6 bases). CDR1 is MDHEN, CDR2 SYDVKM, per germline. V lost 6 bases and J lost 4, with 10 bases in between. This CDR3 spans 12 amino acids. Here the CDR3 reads CASSNSGYEQYF. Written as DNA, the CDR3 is TGTGCCAGCAGCAATAGCGGATACGAGCAGTACTTC. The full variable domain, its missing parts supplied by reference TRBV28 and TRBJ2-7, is DVKVTQSSRYLVKRTGEKVFLECVQDMDHENMFWYRQDPGLGLRLIYFSYDVKMKEKGDIPEGYSVSREKKERFSLILESASTNQTSMYLCASSNSGYEQYFGPGTRLTVT.

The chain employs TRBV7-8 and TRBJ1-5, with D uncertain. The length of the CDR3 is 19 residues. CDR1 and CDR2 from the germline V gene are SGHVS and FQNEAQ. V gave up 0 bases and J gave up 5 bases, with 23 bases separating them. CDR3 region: CASSLAPDSVGLLDQPQHF. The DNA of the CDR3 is TGTGCCAGCAGCTTAGCCCCTGATTCGGTAGGGCTCCTCGATCAGCCCCAGCATTTT. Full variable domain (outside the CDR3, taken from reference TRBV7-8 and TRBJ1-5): GAGVSQSPRYKVAKRGQDVALRCDPISGHVSLFWYQQALGQGPEFLTYFQNEAQLDKSGLPSDRFFAERPEGSVSTLKIQRTQQEDSAVYLCASSLAPDSVGLLDQPQHFGDGTRLSIL.

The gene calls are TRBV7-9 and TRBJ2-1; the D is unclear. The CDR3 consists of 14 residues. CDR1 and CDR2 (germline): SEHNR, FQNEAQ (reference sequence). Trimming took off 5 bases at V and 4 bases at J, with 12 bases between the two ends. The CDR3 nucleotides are TGTGCCAGCAGCCCCGTTTCTGGGTACAATGAGCAGTTCTTC. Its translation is CASSPVSGYNEQFF.

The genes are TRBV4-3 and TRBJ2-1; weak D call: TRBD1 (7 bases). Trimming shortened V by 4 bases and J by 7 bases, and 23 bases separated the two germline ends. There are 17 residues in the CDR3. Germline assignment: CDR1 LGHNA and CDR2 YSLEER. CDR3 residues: CASSLSGGLGGGNEQFF. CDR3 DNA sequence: TGCGCCAGCAGCCTCTCCGGAGGGTTAGGGGGCGGGAATGAGCAGTTCTTC.

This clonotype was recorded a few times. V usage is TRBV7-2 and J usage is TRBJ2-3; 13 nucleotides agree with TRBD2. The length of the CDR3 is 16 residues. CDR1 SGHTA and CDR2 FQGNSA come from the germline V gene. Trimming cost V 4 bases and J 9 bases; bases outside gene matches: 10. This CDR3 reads CASSSLTSGGKGTQYF. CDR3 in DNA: TGTGCCAGCAGCTCATTGACTAGCGGGGGGAAGGGGACGCAGTATTTT.

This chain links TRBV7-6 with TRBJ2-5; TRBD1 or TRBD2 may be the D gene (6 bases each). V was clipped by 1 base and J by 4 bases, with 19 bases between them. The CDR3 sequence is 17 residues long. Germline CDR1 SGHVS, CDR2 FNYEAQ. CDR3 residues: CASSLVRSGARGETQYF. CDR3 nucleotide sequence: TGTGCCAGCAGCTTAGTCAGGTCAGGGGCGCGGGGAGAGACCCAGTACTTC.

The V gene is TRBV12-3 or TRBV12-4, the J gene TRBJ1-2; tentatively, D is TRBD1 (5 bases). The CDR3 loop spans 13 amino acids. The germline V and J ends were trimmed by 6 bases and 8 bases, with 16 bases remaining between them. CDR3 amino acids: CASRPTDSWGYTF. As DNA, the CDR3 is TGTGCCAGCAGACCAACTGACAGCTGGGGCTACACCTTC.

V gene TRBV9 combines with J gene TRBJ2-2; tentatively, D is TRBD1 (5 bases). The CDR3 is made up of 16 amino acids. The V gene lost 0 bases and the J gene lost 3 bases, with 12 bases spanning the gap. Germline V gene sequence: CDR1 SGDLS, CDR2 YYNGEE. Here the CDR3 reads CASSVGARADTGELFF. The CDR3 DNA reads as TGTGCCAGCAGCGTAGGAGCCAGGGCGGACACCGGGGAGCTGTTTTTT.